A single sample gave rise to the 18 T cell receptor beta chains below, sequenced in a study of high-grade serous ovarian cancer treatment subgroups. Tumor samples were taken before definitive surgery or chemotherapy. TCRdb keeps only in-frame clones here, not all; method: immunoSEQ multiplex PCR. The sample carries approximately 15,000 clones, approximately 73% recorded once. Sequenced sample: tumor tissue. The receptors shown here come from a human donor with high-grade serous ovarian cancer.

This rearrangement joins TRBV11-2 to TRBJ1-5, with 10 positions matching TRBD1. The CDR3 has 14 residues. The germline V gene has CDR1 SGHAT and CDR2 FQNNGV. V trimming: 4 bases; J trimming: 4 bases; junction bases outside the gene matches: 1. The CDR3 DNA is TGTGCCAGCAGCTGGGACAGGGGAAATCAGCCCCAGCATTTT. Translating it yields CASSWDRGNQPQHF.

The chain links TRBV4-2 to TRBJ1-5; a possible D gene is TRBD1 (6 bases). This CDR3 is 18 amino acids long. With 0 bases removed from V and 0 bases from J, the gap between germline ends came to 15 bases. Per the germline V gene, CDR1 is LGHNA and CDR2 is YNFKEQ. CDR3 DNA: TGTGCCAGCAGCCAAGAACCGGACAGCCATAATAGCAATCAGCCCCAGCATTTT. It yields the protein CASSQEPDSHNSNQPQHF.

This clone appeared a few times. The V gene is TRBV13, the J gene TRBJ1-1, with D possibly TRBD1 on 5 matching bases. The CDR3 is 13 amino acids. Per the germline V gene, CDR1 is PRHDT and CDR2 is FYEKMQ (reference sequence). V lost 3 bases and J 6 bases, leaving 11 bases between the germline ends. CDR3 in DNA: TGTGCCAGCAGCTTCCACCAGGGACCTGAAGCTTTCTTT. It yields the protein CASSFHQGPEAFF.

The chain has TRBV23-1 and TRBJ2-7, with TRBD1 as a possible D gene (5 bases). TRBV23-1 is marked as an open reading frame, function uncertain. V lost 3 bases to trimming and J lost 1 base, with 10 bases between them. The CDR3 contains 14 residues. CDR3 residues: CASSQETVSYEQYF. The DNA for the CDR3 is TGCGCCAGCAGTCAGGAGACAGTTTCCTACGAGCAGTACTTC.

J is TRBJ1-1 and V is TRBV5-6; unclear D gene. V was shortened by 1 base and J by 3 bases, with 7 bases between the two germline ends. The CDR3 loop spans 13 amino acids. The V gene's germline CDR1 is SGHDT and CDR2 YYEEEE. Here the CDR3 DNA reads TGTGCCAGCAGCTTGATTGGGGACACTGAAGCTTTCTTT. Translating gives CASSLIGDTEAFF.

V and J are TRBV4-3 and TRBJ2-3; 8 bases agree with TRBD2. After removal of 0 bases from V and 4 bases from J, the junction contained 9 bases not matched to a gene. The CDR3 loop spans 17 amino acids. Germline assignment: CDR1 LGHNA and CDR2 YSLEER. The CDR3 sequence: CASSQDRPSGYPDTQYF. The CDR3, as DNA: TGCGCCAGCAGCCAAGATAGGCCTAGCGGGTATCCAGATACGCAGTATTTT.

The sample holds one count of this clone. The chain combines TRBV7-9 with TRBJ2-5; 8 bases are a match to TRBD2. Germline assignment: CDR1 SEHNR and CDR2 FQNEAQ (reference sequence). The ends lost 5 bases at V and 5 bases at J; junction bases unmatched: 7. CDR3 length equals 14 residues. The CDR3 DNA reads TGTGCCAGCAGCCCGGGAGGGGGACATGAGACCCAGTACTTC. Translating gives CASSPGGGHETQYF.

This chain joins TRBV7-9 and TRBJ1-4; D gene ambiguous. Germline V gene data show CDR1 as SEHNR and CDR2 as FQNEAQ (reference sequence). V was cut by 1 base and J by 4 bases, with 10 bases left in between. This CDR3 is 15 amino acids long. CDR3: CASSLDAGINEKLFF. The DNA for the CDR3 is TGTGCCAGCAGCTTAGACGCCGGAATTAATGAAAAACTGTTTTTT.

The chain has TRBV5-1 and TRBJ1-5; a weak D match, TRBD1 (5 bases). This CDR3 comprises 15 residues. V was pared by 0 bases and J by 0 bases, with 7 bases between. CDR1 and CDR2 (germline): SGHRS, YFSETQ. CDR3 region: CASSLGDFSNQPQHF. Here the CDR3 DNA reads TGCGCCAGCAGCTTGGGGGACTTTAGCAATCAGCCCCAGCATTTT.

The chain couples TRBV11-2 to TRBJ2-7; the D gene could be TRBD1 or TRBD2 (5 bases each). Germline loops: CDR1 SGHAT, CDR2 FQNNGV. The CDR3 runs to 14 residues. V was trimmed by 4 bases and J by 2 bases, leaving 12 bases between them. The CDR3 DNA reads as TGTGCCAGCAGCTCCGGGGCATCTGCCTACGAGCAGTACTTC. Protein product: CASSSGASAYEQYF.

This clone was observed a handful of times. The gene calls are TRBV19 and TRBJ1-5, with a possible D match to TRBD1 (6 bases). Germline CDR1 and CDR2: LNHDA and SQIVND (reference sequence). The CDR3 is 14 amino acids. The V end was cut by 4 bases, the J end by 5 bases, with 12 bases between. CDR3 sequence: CASSREDSHQPQHF. Written as DNA, the CDR3 is TGTGCCAGTAGTAGGGAGGACAGTCATCAGCCCCAGCATTTT.

The chain links TRBV5-4 to TRBJ2-5; the D gene is possibly TRBD1 (6 bases). The J call may be in error: the DNA end matches TRBJ2-7 better. This CDR3 is built from 13 residues. Germline V gene sequence: CDR1 SGHNT, CDR2 YYREEE (reference sequence). The CDR3 loop reads CASSSTGKYEQYF. The DNA for the CDR3 is TGTGCCAGCAGCTCAACAGGGAAGTACGAGCAGTACTTC.

J is TRBJ2-1 and V is TRBV5-4, with 9 bases that match TRBD2. CDR3 length: 16 residues. Germline assignment: CDR1 SGHNT and CDR2 YYREEE (reference sequence). J lost 6 bases, V lost 4 bases, and 11 bases had no gene match. The CDR3 sequence is CASSARGLAVFNEQFF. In DNA form, the CDR3 reads TGTGCCAGCAGCGCCCGGGGACTAGCTGTTTTCAATGAGCAGTTCTTC.

The V gene is TRBV6-5, the J gene TRBJ2-7, with D unclear. V lost 0 bases and J 2 bases, leaving 2 bases between the germline ends. This CDR3 has 12 residues. Germline V gene sequence: CDR1 MNHEY, CDR2 SVGAGI. CDR3 nucleotide sequence: TGTGCCAGCAGTTACTCGGCCTACGAGCAGTACTTC. It codes for CASSYSAYEQYF.

This clone was detected a few times. The chain carries TRBV7-9 and TRBJ1-6; no definite D call. The germline V gene has CDR1 SEHNR and CDR2 FQNEAQ (reference sequence). V was pared by 4 bases and J by 7 bases, with 14 bases between. The CDR3 is 15 residues long. CDR3 loop: CASSSWAARNSPLHF. DNA of the CDR3: TGTGCCAGCAGCTCCTGGGCCGCTCGGAATTCACCCCTCCACTTT.

The chain uses TRBV5-1 and TRBJ1-1; 8 nucleotides match TRBD1. CDR3 length: 14 residues. Germline loops: CDR1 SGHRS, CDR2 YFSETQ. Unmatched junction bases numbered 4, after V lost 0 bases and J lost 6 bases. The CDR3 DNA follows: TGCGCCAGCAGCTTGGGTCAGGGGGCTGCTGAAGCTTTCTTT. Protein sequence: CASSLGQGAAEAFF.

This clone turned up a few times. V and J are TRBV19 and TRBJ2-3, with D unresolved. Germline CDR1 is LNHDA and CDR2 is SQIVND (reference sequence). V was shortened by 5 bases and J by 0 bases, with 9 bases between the two germline ends. This CDR3 spans 14 amino acids. The CDR3 DNA is TGTGCCAGTAGTGCAGCCCCTAGCACAGATACGCAGTATTTT. Protein product: CASSAAPSTDTQYF.

The chain has TRBV5-1 and TRBJ1-2; a possible D gene is TRBD1 (5 bases). The CDR3 has 12 residues. Per the germline V gene, CDR1 is SGHRS and CDR2 is YFSETQ. The V end was cut by 0 bases, the J end by 8 bases, with 8 bases between. The CDR3: CASSLVGDGYTF. CDR3 in DNA: TGCGCCAGCAGCTTGGTGGGGGACGGCTACACCTTC. The complete variable domain, with remaining parts taken from reference TRBV5-1 and TRBJ1-2, reads KAGVTQTPRYLIKTRGQQVTLSCSPISGHRSVSWYQQTPGQGLQFLFEYFSETQRNKGNFPGRFSGRQFSNSRSEMNVSTLELGDSALYLCASSLVGDGYTFGSGTRLTVV.